These 24 T cell receptor beta chains share one sample of origin, sequenced in a study of radiotherapy plus CTLA-4 blockade in lung cancer. The protocol was immunoSEQ multiplex PCR, while the TCRdb copy is restricted to in-frame clones and leaves out a portion. Of over 12,000 clones listed, around 87% were seen once; the top ten hold about an eighth. The specimen was peripheral blood, collected from a patient treated with radiotherapy plus ipilimumab. These TCRs come from a human donor with non-small cell lung cancer that progressed on radiotherapy plus ipilimumab. Some clones in this sample may be carry-over from other donors' samples.

This clone was counted a single time. The rearrangement uses TRBV25-1 and TRBJ1-1, with TRBD1 matching 10 bases. CDR1 is MGHDK and CDR2 is SYGVNS in the germline V gene. The CDR3 extends over 17 amino acids. The V and J ends lost 1 base and 1 base, in that order; junction bases with no gene match: 6. The CDR3 nucleotides are TGTGCCAGCAGTGAATTGGATGGACAGGGGGGGAACACTGAAGCTTTCTTT. Protein: CASSELDGQGGNTEAFF.

This clone showed up just a few times. The V and J genes are TRBV6-1 and TRBJ1-2; TRBD1 is a possible D gene (6 bases). The germline V gene encodes CDR1 MNHNS and CDR2 SASEGT. The V end lost 0 bases, the J end lost 9 bases, and 11 bases lay between the germline ends. The CDR3 is 13 amino acids. The CDR3 reads CASSEARRDSYTF. CDR3 DNA: TGTGCCAGCAGTGAAGCGCGACGGGACAGCTACACCTTC.

V is TRBV29-1 and J is TRBJ1-2, with a possible D match to TRBD1 (6 bases). The CDR3 is 14 amino acids. Germline CDR1 and CDR2: SQVTM and ANQGSEA. V lost 5 bases and J 1 base, leaving 14 bases between the germline ends. The CDR3 spells CSVLGRGLNYGYTF. CDR3 coding DNA: TGCAGCGTTCTTGGCAGGGGCCTTAACTATGGCTACACCTTC. Full variable domain (remainder filled in from reference TRBV29-1 and TRBJ1-2): SAVISQKPSRDICQRGTSLTIQCQVDSQVTMMFWYRQQPGQSLTLIATANQGSEATYESGFVIDKFPISRPNLTFSTLTVSNMSPEDSSIYLCSVLGRGLNYGYTFGSGTRLTVV.

This clone was counted a single time. The chain uses TRBV5-1 and TRBJ2-2; 8 bases agree with TRBD1. The V gene's germline CDR1 is SGHRS and CDR2 YFSETQ. CDR3 length equals 16 residues. J gave up 2 bases and V 0 bases, and 3 bases lay outside the gene matches. Here the CDR3 DNA reads TGCGCCAGCAGCTTGGTAGGACAGGGAAACACCGGGGAGCTGTTTTTT. Translating it yields CASSLVGQGNTGELFF.

V usage is TRBV11-3 and J usage is TRBJ2-1; 7 bases agree with TRBD2. CDR1 and CDR2 from the germline V gene are SGHNT and YENEEA. The CDR3 totals 14 residues. Trimming took 4 bases from V and 7 from J; bases not matched to a gene: 7. The CDR3 sequence is CASSSGGGRNEQFF. As DNA, the CDR3 is TGTGCCAGCAGCTCGGGAGGAGGACGGAATGAGCAGTTCTTC.

The rearrangement uses TRBV5-1 and TRBJ2-5; D remains ambiguous. The germline V gene has CDR1 SGHRS and CDR2 YFSETQ. Trimming stripped 1 base from V and 3 bases from J, with 7 bases between. CDR3 length: 13 amino acids. CDR3: CASSLFSEETQYF. For the CDR3, the DNA is TGCGCCAGCAGCTTGTTTTCGGAAGAGACCCAGTACTTC.

The CDR3 region has the DNA TGTGCCAGTAGTACTAGCGAAAGCCATGTTGGGGAGCAGTACTTC. Its translation: CASSTSESHVGEQYF. The V and J genes are TRBV19 and TRBJ2-7, with D maybe TRBD2 (6 bases). CDR3 size: 15 residues. Germline V gives CDR1 LNHDA, CDR2 SQIVND (reference sequence). With 4 bases removed from V and 7 bases from J, the gap between germline ends came to 20 bases.

The rearrangement joins TRBV9 to TRBJ2-2; tentative D call: TRBD2 (6 bases). The CDR3 is 15 residues long. V was cut by 0 bases and J by 1 base, with 7 bases left in between. Germline-derived CDR1 and CDR2 are SGDLS and YYNGEE. The CDR3 DNA follows: TGTGCCAGCAGCGTAGGCGGGATGAACACCGGGGAGCTGTTTTTT. It is translated as CASSVGGMNTGELFF.

The chain recombines TRBV21-1 with TRBJ1-4. TRBV21-1 is given as a pseudogene. The CDR3 is 19 amino acids. The CDR3 DNA reads TGTGCCAGCAGCAAACTCCCTCCGGGGTACGCTTGGACTAATGAAAAACTGTTTTTT. Protein: CASSKLPPGYAWTNEKLFF.

The chain uses TRBV5-1 and TRBJ2-5; 8 bases fit TRBD1. V was clipped by 4 bases and J by 1 base; unmatched bases: 3. Germline V CDR1 and CDR2: SGHRS, YFSETQ. There are 14 residues in the CDR3. Written as DNA, the CDR3 is TGCGCCAGCAGCCCGACAGGGGTCCAAGAGACCCAGTACTTC. Translating it yields CASSPTGVQETQYF.

The sample holds a few counts of this clone. This sequence joins TRBV10-3 and TRBJ2-7; 14 bases map to TRBD2. The CDR3 totals 17 residues. J gave up 6 bases and V 6 bases, and 13 bases lay outside the gene matches. In germline, CDR1 is ENHRY, CDR2 SYGVKD. Written as DNA, the CDR3 is TGTGCCATCAGGGCTAAGTCCGGGACTAGCGGGAGTGGCGAGCAGTACTTC. Its protein is CAIRAKSGTSGSGEQYF.

The chain couples TRBV5-7 to TRBJ1-1; D is possibly TRBD1 (6 bases). TRBV5-7 counts as an open reading frame of uncertain function. The CDR3 is made up of 15 amino acids. V gave up 2 bases and J gave up 0 bases, with 11 bases separating them. CDR3 nucleotide sequence: TGTGCCAGCAGCTTTGAGAAGGGGGTGAACACTGAAGCTTTCTTT. This sequence encodes CASSFEKGVNTEAFF.

This chain links TRBV2 with TRBJ2-4; D uncertain. The germline V gene has CDR1 SNHLY and CDR2 FYNNEI. This CDR3 spans 14 amino acids. The V end lost 6 bases, the J end lost 6 bases, and 15 bases lay between the germline ends. For the CDR3, the DNA is TGTGCCAGCAGCGATATAGGAGCGTTAAACATTCAGTACTTC. Translating it yields CASSDIGALNIQYF.

The V and J genes are TRBV27 and TRBJ2-1; 9 positions match TRBD1. This CDR3 has 15 residues. J lost 7 bases, V lost 2 bases, and 6 bases had no gene match. CDR1 MNHEY and CDR2 SMNVEV come from the germline V gene (reference sequence). The chain's CDR3 is CASSLSTGGWNEQFF. CDR3 nucleotides: TGTGCCAGCAGTTTAAGTACAGGGGGCTGGAATGAGCAGTTCTTC.

This chain links TRBV30 with TRBJ2-7; D remains ambiguous. V was trimmed by 1 base and J by 5 bases, leaving 12 bases between them. There are 13 residues in the CDR3. Germline CDR1 and CDR2: GTSNPN and SVGIG (reference sequence). For the CDR3, the DNA is TGTGCCTGGAGTGCCCTAAAACTGAACGAGCAGTACTTC. It specifies CAWSALKLNEQYF.

This chain connects TRBV11-2 to TRBJ2-7; TRBD2 matches at 9 bases. CDR1 SGHAT and CDR2 FQNNGV come from the germline V gene. CDR3 length: 15 amino acids. The V segment lost 5 bases and the J segment 5 bases; nucleotides outside the gene matches: 10. The DNA for the CDR3 is TGTGCCAGCAGCCCCAGTAGCGGGAGTATCCACGAGCAGTACTTC. It encodes CASSPSSGSIHEQYF. Drawing the rest from reference TRBV11-2 and TRBJ2-7, the complete variable domain is EAGVAQSPRYKIIEKRQSVAFWCNPISGHATLYWYQQILGQGPKLLIQFQNNGVVDDSQLPKDRFSAERLKGVDSTLKIQPAKLEDSAVYLCASSPSSGSIHEQYFGPGTRLTVT.

The chain is built from TRBV5-1 and TRBJ1-3; a possible D gene is TRBD1 (6 bases). Trimming left V 4 bases short and J 4 bases short, with 15 bases between. Germline V gives CDR1 SGHRS, CDR2 YFSETQ. The CDR3 runs to 15 residues. CDR3 nucleotide sequence: TGCGCCAGCAGCCCCCCTCAGGGGTCAGGAAACACCATATATTTT. It encodes CASSPPQGSGNTIYF.

The chain joins TRBV28 to TRBJ2-3, with 11 positions matching TRBD2. Germline V gene lookup returns CDR1 MDHEN and CDR2 SYDVKM. This CDR3 has 15 residues. Trimming took 6 bases from V and 5 from J; bases not matched to a gene: 7. CDR3 protein: CASRKLAGALDTQYF. Written as DNA, the CDR3 is TGTGCCAGCAGAAAACTAGCGGGAGCCTTAGATACGCAGTATTTT. The full variable domain, with the rest looked up from reference TRBV28 and TRBJ2-3, is DVKVTQSSRYLVKRTGEKVFLECVQDMDHENMFWYRQDPGLGLRLIYFSYDVKMKEKGDIPEGYSVSREKKERFSLILESASTNQTSMYLCASRKLAGALDTQYFGPGTRLTVL.

The rearrangement joins TRBV9 to TRBJ2-3; 8 bases align to TRBD2. Trimming cost V 4 bases and J 5 bases; bases outside gene matches: 9. CDR1 is SGDLS, CDR2 YYNGEE, per germline. This CDR3 comprises 15 residues. The CDR3 loop is CASSTRPTSGDTQYF. The CDR3 DNA follows: TGTGCCAGCAGCACCCGACCCACTAGCGGAGATACGCAGTATTTT.

The chain combines TRBV6-4 with TRBJ2-3; D is possibly TRBD2 (6 bases). The CDR3 is 14 amino acids. Trimming pared 5 bases from V and 0 bases from J, leaving 9 bases between. Looked up from germline, CDR1 is MRHNA and CDR2 is SNTAGT. The CDR3 sequence: CASSRAGSTDTQYF. CDR3 in DNA: TGTGCCAGCAGTCGGGCGGGGAGCACAGATACGCAGTATTTT.

This clone has just one count. This chain links TRBV11-2 with TRBJ2-7; 10 nucleotides agree with TRBD2. The junction had 13 bases not matched to a gene; V was cut back by 5 bases and J by 9 bases. This CDR3 region has 15 residues. From germline, CDR1 is SGHAT and CDR2 FQNNGV. CDR3 loop: CASSPGTSVIGWQYF. The CDR3 DNA reads as TGTGCCAGCAGCCCCGGGACTAGCGTTATTGGATGGCAGTACTTC.

This chain links TRBV11-1 with TRBJ2-7; D call uncertain. Trimming took off 5 bases at V and 6 bases at J, with 11 bases between the two ends. The V gene's germline CDR1 is SGHAT and CDR2 FQDESV (reference sequence). The CDR3 is made up of 12 amino acids. The CDR3 DNA sequence: TGTGCCAGCAGCCAATCTAGAACCGAGCAGTACTTC. Its protein product is CASSQSRTEQYF.

The chain recombines TRBV2 with TRBJ2-3; 13 nucleotides align to TRBD2. The V gene end was trimmed by 9 bases and the J gene end by 5 bases; junction bases not matched to a gene: 8. CDR3 length equals 15 residues. Germline CDR1 reads SNHLY; CDR2 reads FYNNEI. The CDR3 protein is CASRETSGGGDTQYF. In DNA form, the CDR3 reads TGTGCCAGTAGGGAAACTAGCGGGGGGGGAGATACGCAGTATTTT.

The rearrangement links TRBV28 to TRBJ2-7; the match to TRBD1 covers 8 bases. V was pared by 4 bases and J by 10 bases, with 6 bases of the junction left unmatched. The germline V gene has CDR1 MDHEN and CDR2 SYDVKM. The CDR3 contains 12 residues. As DNA, the CDR3 is TGTGCCAGCAGTTCTCAGGGGGCCTCCCAGTACTTC. Translated: CASSSQGASQYF.